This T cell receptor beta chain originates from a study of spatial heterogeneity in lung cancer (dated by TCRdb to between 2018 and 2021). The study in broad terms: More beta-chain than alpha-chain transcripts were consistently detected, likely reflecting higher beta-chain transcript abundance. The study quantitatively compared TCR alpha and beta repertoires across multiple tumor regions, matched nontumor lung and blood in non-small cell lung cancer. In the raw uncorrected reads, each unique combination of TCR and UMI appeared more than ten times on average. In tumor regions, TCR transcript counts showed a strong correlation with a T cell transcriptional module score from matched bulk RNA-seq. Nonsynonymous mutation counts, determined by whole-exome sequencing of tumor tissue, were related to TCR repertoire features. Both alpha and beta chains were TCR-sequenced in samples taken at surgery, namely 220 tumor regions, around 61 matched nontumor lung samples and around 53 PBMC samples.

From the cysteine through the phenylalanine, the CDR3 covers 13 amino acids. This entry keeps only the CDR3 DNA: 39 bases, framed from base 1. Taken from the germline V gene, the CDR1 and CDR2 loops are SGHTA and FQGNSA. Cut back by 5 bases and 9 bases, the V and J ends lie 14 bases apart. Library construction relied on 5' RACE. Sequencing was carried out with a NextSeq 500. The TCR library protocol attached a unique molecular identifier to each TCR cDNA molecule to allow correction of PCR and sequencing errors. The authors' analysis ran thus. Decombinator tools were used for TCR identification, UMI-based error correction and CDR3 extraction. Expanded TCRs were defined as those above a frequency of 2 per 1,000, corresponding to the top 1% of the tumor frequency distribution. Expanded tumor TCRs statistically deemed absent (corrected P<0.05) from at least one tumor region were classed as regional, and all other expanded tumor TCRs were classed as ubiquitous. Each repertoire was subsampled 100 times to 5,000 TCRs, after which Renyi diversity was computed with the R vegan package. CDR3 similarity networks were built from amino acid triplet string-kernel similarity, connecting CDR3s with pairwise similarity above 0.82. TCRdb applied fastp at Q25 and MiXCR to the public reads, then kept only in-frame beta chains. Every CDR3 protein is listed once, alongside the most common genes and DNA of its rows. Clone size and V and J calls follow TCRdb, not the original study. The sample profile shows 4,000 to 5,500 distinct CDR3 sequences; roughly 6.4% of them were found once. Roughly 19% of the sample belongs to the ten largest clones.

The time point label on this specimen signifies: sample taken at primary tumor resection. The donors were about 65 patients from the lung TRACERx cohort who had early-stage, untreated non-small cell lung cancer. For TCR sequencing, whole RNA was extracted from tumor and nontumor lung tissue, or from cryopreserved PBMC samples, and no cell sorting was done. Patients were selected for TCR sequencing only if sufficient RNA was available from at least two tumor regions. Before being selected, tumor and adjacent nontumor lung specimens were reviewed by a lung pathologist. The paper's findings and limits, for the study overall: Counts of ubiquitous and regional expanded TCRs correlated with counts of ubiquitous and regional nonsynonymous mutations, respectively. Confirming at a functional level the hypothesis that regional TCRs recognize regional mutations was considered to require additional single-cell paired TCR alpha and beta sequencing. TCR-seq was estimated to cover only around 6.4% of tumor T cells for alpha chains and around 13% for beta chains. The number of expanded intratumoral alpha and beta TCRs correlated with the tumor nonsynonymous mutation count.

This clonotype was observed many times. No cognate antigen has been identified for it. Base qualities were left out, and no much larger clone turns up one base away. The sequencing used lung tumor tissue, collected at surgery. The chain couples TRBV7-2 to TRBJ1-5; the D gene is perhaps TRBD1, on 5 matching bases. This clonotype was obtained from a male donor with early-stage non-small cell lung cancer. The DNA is TGTGCCAGCAGCACCGATACAGGAGGGCCCCAGCATTTT. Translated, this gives CASSTDTGGPQHF.